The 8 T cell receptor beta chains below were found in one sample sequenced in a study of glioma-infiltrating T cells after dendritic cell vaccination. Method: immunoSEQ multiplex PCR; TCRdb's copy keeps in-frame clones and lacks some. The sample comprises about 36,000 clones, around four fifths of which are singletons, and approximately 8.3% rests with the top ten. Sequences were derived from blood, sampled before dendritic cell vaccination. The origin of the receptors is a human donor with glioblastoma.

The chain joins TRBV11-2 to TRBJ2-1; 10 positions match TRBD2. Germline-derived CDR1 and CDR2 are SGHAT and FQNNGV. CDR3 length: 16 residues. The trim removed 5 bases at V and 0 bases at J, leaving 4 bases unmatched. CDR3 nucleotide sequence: TGTGCCAGCAGCAGAGCGGGGGGGCACTCCTACAATGAGCAGTTCTTC. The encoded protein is CASSRAGGHSYNEQFF. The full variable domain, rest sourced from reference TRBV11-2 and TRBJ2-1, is EAGVAQSPRYKIIEKRQSVAFWCNPISGHATLYWYQQILGQGPKLLIQFQNNGVVDDSQLPKDRFSAERLKGVDSTLKIQPAKLEDSAVYLCASSRAGGHSYNEQFFGPGTRLTVL.

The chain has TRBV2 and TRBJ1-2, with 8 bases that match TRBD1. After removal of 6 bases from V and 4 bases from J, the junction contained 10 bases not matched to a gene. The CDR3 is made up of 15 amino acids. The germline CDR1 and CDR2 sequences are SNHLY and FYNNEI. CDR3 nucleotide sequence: TGTGCCAGCAGGAAGACAGGGGATAGATCCTATGGCTACACCTTC. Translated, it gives CASRKTGDRSYGYTF.

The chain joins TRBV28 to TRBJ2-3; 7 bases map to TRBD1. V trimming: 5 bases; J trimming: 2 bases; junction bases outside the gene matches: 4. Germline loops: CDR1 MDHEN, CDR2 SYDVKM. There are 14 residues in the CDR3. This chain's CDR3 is CASSTGANTDTQYF. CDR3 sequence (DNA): TGTGCCAGCAGTACAGGGGCCAACACAGATACGCAGTATTTT. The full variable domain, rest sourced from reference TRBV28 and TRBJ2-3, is DVKVTQSSRYLVKRTGEKVFLECVQDMDHENMFWYRQDPGLGLRLIYFSYDVKMKEKGDIPEGYSVSREKKERFSLILESASTNQTSMYLCASSTGANTDTQYFGPGTRLTVL.

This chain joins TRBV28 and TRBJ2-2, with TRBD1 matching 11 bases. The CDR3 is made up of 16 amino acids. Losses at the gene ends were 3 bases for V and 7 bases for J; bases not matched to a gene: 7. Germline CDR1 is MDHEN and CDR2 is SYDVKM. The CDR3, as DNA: TGTGCCAGCAGTTTCGTTGGACAGGGGGCCGTCGGGGAGCTGTTTTTT. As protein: CASSFVGQGAVGELFF.

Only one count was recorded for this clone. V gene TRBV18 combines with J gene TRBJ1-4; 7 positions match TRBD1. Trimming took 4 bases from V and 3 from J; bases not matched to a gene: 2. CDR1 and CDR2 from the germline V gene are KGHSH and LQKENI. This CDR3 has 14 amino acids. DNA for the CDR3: TGTGCCAGCTCACAGACAGGGTCTAATGAAAAACTGTTTTTT. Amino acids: CASSQTGSNEKLFF.

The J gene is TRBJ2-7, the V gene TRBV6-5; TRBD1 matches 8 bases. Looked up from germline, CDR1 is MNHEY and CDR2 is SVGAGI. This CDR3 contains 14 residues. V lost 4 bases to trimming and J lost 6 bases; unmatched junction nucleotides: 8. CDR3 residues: CASSFRQGSSEQYF. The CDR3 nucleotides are TGTGCCAGCAGTTTTCGACAGGGGTCTAGCGAGCAGTACTTC.

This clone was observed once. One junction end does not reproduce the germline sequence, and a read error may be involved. CDR3 nucleotide sequence: TGTGCCAGCAGCCCGACCCAGGGGAACCCTGAAGCTTTCTTT. Its translation is CASSPTQGNPEAFF. The gene calls are TRBV5-4 and TRBJ1-1, with TRBD1 as a possible D gene (6 bases). This CDR3 region has 14 residues. Germline V gene lookup returns CDR1 SGHNT and CDR2 YYREEE (reference sequence). The complete variable domain, with remaining parts taken from reference TRBV5-4 and TRBJ1-1, reads ETGVTQSPTHLIKTRGQQVTLRCSSQSGHNTVSWYQQALGQGPQFIFQYYREEENGRGNFPPRFSGLQFPNYSSELNVNALELDDSALYLCASSPTQGNPEAFFGQGTRLTVV.

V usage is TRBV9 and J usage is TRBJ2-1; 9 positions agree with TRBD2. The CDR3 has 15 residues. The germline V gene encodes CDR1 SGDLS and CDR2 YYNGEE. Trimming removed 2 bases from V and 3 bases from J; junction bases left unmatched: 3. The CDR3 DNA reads TGTGCCAGCAGCGTTAGCGGGGGAAACTACAATGAGCAGTTCTTC. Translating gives CASSVSGGNYNEQFF.